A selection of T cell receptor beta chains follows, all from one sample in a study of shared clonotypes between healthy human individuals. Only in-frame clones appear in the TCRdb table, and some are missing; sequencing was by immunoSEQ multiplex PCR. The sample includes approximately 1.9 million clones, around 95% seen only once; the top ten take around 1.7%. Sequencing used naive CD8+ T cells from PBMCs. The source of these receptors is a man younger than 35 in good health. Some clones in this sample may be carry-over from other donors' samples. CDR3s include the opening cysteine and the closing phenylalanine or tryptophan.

cdr3_aa: CATSSSATRDEQFF
v_call: TRBV6-5

cdr3_aa: CASSQVYAQFSYNEQFF
v_call: TRBV4-1

cdr3_aa: CASSSQGPTEAFF
v_call: TRBV6-5

cdr3_aa: CASSLEGADTQYF
v_call: TRBV7-2

cdr3_aa: CASSLGGGIGTEAFF
v_call: TRBV27

cdr3_aa: CASSLGVRSTDTQYF
v_call: TRBV5-1

cdr3_aa: CASSYRGGVTTNEQFF
v_call: TRBV11-2

cdr3_aa: CASSWARGTATDTQYF
v_call: TRBV7-9

cdr3_aa: CASAGAGQIKTDTQYF
v_call: TRBV5-1

cdr3_aa: CSVVGGNYGYTF
v_call: TRBV29-1